A single sample is the source of the 20 T cell receptor beta chains below, sequenced in a study of OX40 agonist ivuxolimab in advanced cancers. The data were produced by immunoSEQ multiplex PCR, yet TCRdb's version contains in-frame clones alone and is incomplete. The sample holds 73,000 or so clones; more than 85% are singletons and the top ten take about 10%. The sample in question was CD4+ or CD8+ T cells sorted from blood, obtained in a trial of the OX40 agonist ivuxolimab. The receptors were sampled from an adult with an advanced solid tumor such as melanoma, head and neck, liver or kidney cancer.

This chain connects TRBV7-6 to TRBJ2-7; 9 bases agree with TRBD1. Looked up from germline, CDR1 is SGHVS and CDR2 is FNYEAQ. Trimming removed 5 bases from V and 3 bases from J; junction bases left unmatched: 5. The CDR3 spans 14 residues. Written as DNA, the CDR3 is TGTGCCAGCAGCGTTGGGACAGGGCTCTACGAGCAGTACTTC. It translates to CASSVGTGLYEQYF.

V gene TRBV27 combines with J gene TRBJ2-5, with D tentatively TRBD1 (6 bases). The length of the CDR3 is 16 residues. Germline V lookup: CDR1 MNHEY, CDR2 SMNVEV (reference sequence). Trimming took 0 bases from V and 4 from J, leaving 15 bases between them. DNA for the CDR3: TGTGCCAGCAGTTTATCGTCGCCTCCCAGGGGAGAGACCCAGTACTTC. It translates to CASSLSSPPRGETQYF.

The V call is TRBV20-1, the J call TRBJ2-1, with no clear D. V shed 6 bases and J shed 9 bases, with 12 bases lying between them. CDR1 and CDR2 from the germline V gene are DFQATT and SNEGSKA (reference sequence). The CDR3 length is 11 residues. CDR3 region: CSAILEPEQFF. CDR3 nucleotide sequence: TGCAGTGCCATCCTTGAGCCTGAGCAGTTCTTC.

CDR3 residues: CASSLFPAGANLHF. In nucleotides, the CDR3 is TGTGCCAGCAGCTTGTTCCCAGCAGGGGCAAACCTCCACTTT. The chain links TRBV11-2 to TRBJ1-6; D might be TRBD1 (6 bases). V lost 3 bases and J 15 bases, leaving 18 bases between the germline ends. The germline V gene has CDR1 SGHAT and CDR2 FQNNGV. This CDR3 has 14 amino acids.

The chain is built from TRBV10-2 and TRBJ1-2; D gene unclear. V was clipped by 6 bases and J by 8 bases, with 16 bases between them. This CDR3 has 13 amino acids. Germline-derived CDR1 and CDR2 are WSHSY and SAAADI. CDR3 residues: CASSPARADGYTF. The CDR3 nucleotides are TGCGCCAGCAGCCCCGCGAGGGCAGACGGCTACACCTTC.

The chain is built from TRBV9 and TRBJ2-7, with 10 nucleotides matching TRBD2. Losses at the gene ends were 3 bases for V and 5 bases for J; bases not matched to a gene: 8. CDR1 is SGDLS, CDR2 YYNGEE, per germline. CDR3 length: 15 amino acids. CDR3 region: CASSASGLAAHEQYF. The CDR3 nucleotides read TGTGCCAGCAGCGCTTCTGGACTAGCGGCCCACGAGCAGTACTTC. Using reference TRBV9 and TRBJ2-7 for the parts outside the CDR3, the full variable domain is DSGVTQTPKHLITATGQRVTLRCSPRSGDLSVYWYQQSLDQGLQFLIQYYNGEERAKGNILERFSAQQFPDLHSELNLSSLELGDSALYFCASSASGLAAHEQYFGPGTRLTVT.

This chain connects TRBV6-5 to TRBJ2-5; no clear D gene. Germline lookup yields CDR1 MNHEY and CDR2 SVGAGI. The CDR3 sequence is 12 residues long. The V gene lost 2 bases and the J gene lost 11 bases, with 12 bases spanning the gap. CDR3 loop: CASSYGPTEQYF. The CDR3 nucleotides are TGTGCCAGCAGTTACGGGCCGACGGAGCAGTACTTC.

This chain uses TRBV5-8 with TRBJ1-2, with TRBD1 as a possible D gene (5 bases). The CDR3 is 15 amino acids. V dropped 0 bases and J dropped 2 bases, with 11 bases sitting between them. CDR1 and CDR2 from the germline V gene are SGHTS and YDEGEE. The CDR3 DNA reads as TGTGCCAGCAGCTTGGTTAATCAGGGCAACTATGGCTACACCTTC. It is translated as CASSLVNQGNYGYTF.

The rearrangement joins TRBV10-3 to TRBJ1-5, with no clear D. The germline CDR1 and CDR2 sequences are ENHRY and SYGVKD. This CDR3 is 15 amino acids long. The germline V and J ends were trimmed by 0 bases and 6 bases, with 12 bases remaining between them. The CDR3 bases are TGTGCCATCAGTGAGTCGGAGAATGTCGGTCAGCCCCAGCATTTT. As protein: CAISESENVGQPQHF.

The rearrangement uses TRBV5-1 and TRBJ2-7; D is perhaps TRBD1 (5 bases). CDR3 length: 12 amino acids. Trimming took off 2 bases at V and 2 bases at J, with 5 bases between the two ends. From germline, CDR1 is SGHRS and CDR2 YFSETQ. The CDR3 region has the DNA TGCGCCAGCAGCTTAGGGGCCTACGAGCAGTACTTC. Amino acid sequence: CASSLGAYEQYF.

This rearrangement joins TRBV6-4 to TRBJ1-5, with a weak D call TRBD1 (5 bases). The germline V and J ends were trimmed by 2 bases and 6 bases, with 11 bases remaining between them. CDR1 MRHNA and CDR2 SNTAGT come from the germline V gene. The CDR3 covers 14 residues. This CDR3 reads CASSDGGVGQPQHF. The CDR3 region has the DNA TGTGCCAGCAGTGACGGAGGGGTCGGTCAGCCCCAGCATTTT.

The chain couples TRBV4-2 to TRBJ1-5; D ambiguous. Germline assignment: CDR1 LGHNA and CDR2 YNFKEQ. V was shortened by 0 bases and J by 0 bases, with 6 bases between the two germline ends. This CDR3 spans 15 amino acids. The CDR3 spells CASSQENLSNQPQHF. In nucleotides, the CDR3 is TGTGCCAGCAGCCAAGAGAACCTTAGCAATCAGCCCCAGCATTTT.

This clone was seen a handful of times. The chain combines TRBV10-3 with TRBJ2-5, with 7 bases fitting TRBD2. Unmatched junction bases numbered 4, after V lost 2 bases and J lost 1 base. Germline CDR1 and CDR2: ENHRY and SYGVKD. The CDR3 consists of 15 residues. The CDR3 DNA reads TGTGCCATCAGTGAGACGGGGGGTGTCCAAGAGACCCAGTACTTC. Amino acid sequence: CAISETGGVQETQYF.

The genes are TRBV13 and TRBJ2-3, with unresolved D. From germline, CDR1 is PRHDT and CDR2 FYEKMQ (reference sequence). V lost 1 base to trimming and J lost 3 bases, with 5 bases between them. The CDR3 loop spans 13 amino acids. In DNA form, the CDR3 reads TGTGCCAGCAGCTTAGAGGGTACAGATACGCAGTATTTT. It is translated as CASSLEGTDTQYF.

This clone has just a few counts. This sequence joins TRBV4-2 and TRBJ1-1, with D possibly TRBD1 on 6 matching bases. Germline V CDR1 and CDR2: LGHNA, YNFKEQ. V shed 3 bases and J shed 3 bases, with 14 bases lying between them. The CDR3 is 15 amino acids. CDR3 in amino acids: CASSQAQGPDTEAFF. Written as DNA, the CDR3 is TGTGCCAGCAGCCAGGCACAGGGTCCTGACACTGAAGCTTTCTTT.

This clone was picked up one time. The J gene is TRBJ2-2, the V gene TRBV6-5; TRBD1 is a possible D gene (6 bases). The CDR3 consists of 16 residues. Trimming removed 0 bases at V and 1 base at J, with 9 bases between. Germline CDR1 is MNHEY and CDR2 is SVGAGI. The CDR3 loop reads CASSYSAGVNTGELFF. The CDR3, as DNA: TGTGCCAGCAGTTACTCGGCAGGGGTGAACACCGGGGAGCTGTTTTTT.

The chain combines TRBV9 with TRBJ1-1; 9 positions match TRBD1. The V segment lost 0 bases and the J segment 5 bases; nucleotides outside the gene matches: 5. Germline CDR1 SGDLS, CDR2 YYNGEE. CDR3 length equals 15 residues. The CDR3 DNA sequence: TGTGCCAGCAGCGTAGACAGGGGGCTACGGACTGAAGCTTTCTTT. Translated, it gives CASSVDRGLRTEAFF. The full variable domain, in which reference TRBV9 and TRBJ1-1 provide the parts outside the CDR3, is DSGVTQTPKHLITATGQRVTLRCSPRSGDLSVYWYQQSLDQGLQFLIQYYNGEERAKGNILERFSAQQFPDLHSELNLSSLELGDSALYFCASSVDRGLRTEAFFGQGTRLTVV.

V gene TRBV9 combines with J gene TRBJ2-1; the D call may be TRBD1 or TRBD2 (5 bases each). Germline-derived CDR1 and CDR2 are SGDLS and YYNGEE. The CDR3 covers 17 residues. V lost 4 bases and J 6 bases, leaving 23 bases between the germline ends. The CDR3 sequence: CASSHPMLAGRRNEQFF. The CDR3 bases are TGTGCCAGCAGCCACCCGATGCTGGCAGGGAGACGCAATGAGCAGTTCTTC.

This clone has just one count. The J gene is TRBJ1-5, the V gene TRBV6-5; D is uncertain. This CDR3 contains 14 residues. Trimming pared 6 bases from V and 1 base from J, leaving 10 bases between. Germline V gene lookup returns CDR1 MNHEY and CDR2 SVGAGI. For the CDR3, the DNA is TGTGCCAGCAGGCCAGACTGGAGCAATCAGCCCCAGCATTTT. Its protein product is CASRPDWSNQPQHF.

This chain connects TRBV6-1 to TRBJ1-2; possible D gene TRBD1, 5 bases. CDR1 and CDR2 from the germline V gene are MNHNS and SASEGT. This CDR3 is built from 14 residues. V lost 6 bases and J lost 4, with 15 bases in between. The CDR3 sequence is CASRTGGLVYGYTF. CDR3 sequence (DNA): TGTGCCAGCAGGACCGGGGGGTTGGTCTATGGCTACACCTTC.